The clone carrying this TCR beta chain was recorded once. This sample was included in a study of blood T cell repertoires in COVID-19. Per the study methods: Scientists estimated how many nucleated cells there were by amplifying reference gene primers. TCRdb's copy holds only in-frame clones and misses some; the assay was immunoSEQ multiplex PCR. V and J calls and clone size are copied from that table; D and trimming were computed from the DNA. The sample yields roughly 250,000 clones, 84% seen once. CDR1 is LGHDT, CDR2 YNNKEL, per germline (reference sequence). The junction had 5 bases not matched to a gene; V was cut back by 4 bases and J by 3 bases. This CDR3 region has 16 residues.

This TCR derives from a person between 65 and 80 years old with COVID-19, enrolled during active disease. The sequenced sample consisted of peripheral blood. The chain joins TRBV3-1 (or the pseudogene TRBV3-2) to TRBJ2-1; 11 bases match TRBD2. The CDR3 loop reads CASSPDTSGSYNEQFF. CDR3 nucleotide sequence: TGTGCCAGCAGCCCCGATACTAGCGGGAGCTACAATGAGCAGTTCTTC.